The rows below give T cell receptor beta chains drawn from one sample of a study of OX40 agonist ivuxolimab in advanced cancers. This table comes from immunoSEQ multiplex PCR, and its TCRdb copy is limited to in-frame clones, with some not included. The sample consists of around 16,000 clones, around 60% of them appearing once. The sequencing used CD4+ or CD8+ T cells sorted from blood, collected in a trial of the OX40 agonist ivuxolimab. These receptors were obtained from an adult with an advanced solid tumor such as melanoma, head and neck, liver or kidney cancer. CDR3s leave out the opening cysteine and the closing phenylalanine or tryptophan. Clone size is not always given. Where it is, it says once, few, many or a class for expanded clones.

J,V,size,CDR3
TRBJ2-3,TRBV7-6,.,ASSHRDRETDTQY
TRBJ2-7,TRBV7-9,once,ASSPSNYYEQY
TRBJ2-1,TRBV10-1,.,ASSGSQERGDDGNEQF
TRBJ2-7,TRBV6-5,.,ASSYVGLGYEQY
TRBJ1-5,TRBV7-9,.,ASSSSRQGMSNQPQH
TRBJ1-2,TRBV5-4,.,ASSSDTLYGYT
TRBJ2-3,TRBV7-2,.,ASSFLAGVRMRTDTQY
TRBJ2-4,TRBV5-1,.,ASSLGSNKNIQY
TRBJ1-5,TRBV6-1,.,ASSEVGLGQPQH
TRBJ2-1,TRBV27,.,ASSWQGAYNEQF
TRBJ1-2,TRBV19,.,ASTEQGNYGYT
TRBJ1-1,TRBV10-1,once,ASSESEGGTEAF
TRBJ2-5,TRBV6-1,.,ASSYDVKTQY
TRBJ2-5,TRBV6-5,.,ASAGGQETQY
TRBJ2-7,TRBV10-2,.,ASRDPLVYEQY
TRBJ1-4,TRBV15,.,ATSSDRGGTGREKLF
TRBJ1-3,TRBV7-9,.,ASSLPSVQGANTIY
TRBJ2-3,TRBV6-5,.,ASSYETSGGWDTQY
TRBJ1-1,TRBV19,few,ASGWGLRNTEAF
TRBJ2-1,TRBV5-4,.,ASSRGASGGTTYNEQF
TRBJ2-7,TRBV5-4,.,ASSLTGTSYEQY
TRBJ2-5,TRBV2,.,ASRRSLLGQGRQETQY
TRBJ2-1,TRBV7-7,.,ASSLGGRDEQF
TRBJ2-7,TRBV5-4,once,ASSYGQGGGYEQY
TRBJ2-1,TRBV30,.,AWSRLAGYNEQF
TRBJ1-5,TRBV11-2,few,ASSQDQGVGQPQH
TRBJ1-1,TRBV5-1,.,ASSSTGGTEAF
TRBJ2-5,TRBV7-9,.,ASSYPSNSGQETQY
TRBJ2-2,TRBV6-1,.,ASSPLQGWTGELF